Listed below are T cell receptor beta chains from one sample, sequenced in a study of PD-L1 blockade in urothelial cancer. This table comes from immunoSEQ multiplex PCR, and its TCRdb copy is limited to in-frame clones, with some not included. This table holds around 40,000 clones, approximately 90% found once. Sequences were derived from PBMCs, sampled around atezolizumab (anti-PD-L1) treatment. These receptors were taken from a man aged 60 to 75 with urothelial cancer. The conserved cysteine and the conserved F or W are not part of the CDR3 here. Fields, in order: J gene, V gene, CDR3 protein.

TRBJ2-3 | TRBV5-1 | ASSLVDYTDTQY
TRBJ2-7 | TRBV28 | ATTPGFHYEQY
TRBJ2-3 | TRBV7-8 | ASSIMAGDHTQY
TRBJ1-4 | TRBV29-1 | SVKTSQGEKLF
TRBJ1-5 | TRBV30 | AWSYGELQPQH
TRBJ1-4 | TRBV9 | ASSPGPGTTNEKLF
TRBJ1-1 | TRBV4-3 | ASSQSATGGSEAF
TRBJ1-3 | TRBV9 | ASSGGTLGVNTIY
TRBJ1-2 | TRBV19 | ASSRDRGGLGYT
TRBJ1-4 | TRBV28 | ASSRTGRNEKLF
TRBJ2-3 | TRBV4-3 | ASSQDTAGLSTDTQY
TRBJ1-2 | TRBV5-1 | ASKAPSDRAANYGYT
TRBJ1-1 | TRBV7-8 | ASSLGARGGGTEAF
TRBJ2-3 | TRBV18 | ASSPLVASTDTQY
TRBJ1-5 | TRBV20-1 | SASIDQPQH
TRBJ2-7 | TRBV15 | ATSVDRGLKEQY
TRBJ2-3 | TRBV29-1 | SVPGQGLTDTQY